The 18 T cell receptor beta chains given below trace back to one sample, sequenced in a study of blood T cell repertoires in COVID-19. Some clones are missing from TCRdb's copy, which holds only in-frame ones; the method was immunoSEQ multiplex PCR. This repertoire shows tens of thousands of clones, 80% to 90% found once; its top ten account for roughly 5%. What was sequenced was peripheral blood. The source is a man in his fifties with active COVID-19.

The rearrangement links TRBV29-1 to TRBJ1-1; no reliable D call. This CDR3 contains 10 residues. Germline V gene lookup returns CDR1 SQVTM and CDR2 ANQGSEA. V was trimmed by 8 bases and J by 6 bases, leaving 10 bases between them. The CDR3: CSPGGPEAFF. CDR3 nucleotides: TGCAGCCCAGGAGGGCCTGAAGCTTTCTTT.

The chain is built from TRBV4-3 and TRBJ1-6, with 10 bases lining up with TRBD1. CDR3 length equals 16 residues. Germline assignment: CDR1 LGHNA and CDR2 YSLEER. The V segment lost 4 bases and the J segment 9 bases; nucleotides outside the gene matches: 9. CDR3 sequence: CASSLGGQGRFSPLHF. The CDR3 DNA sequence: TGCGCCAGCAGCCTTGGGGGACAGGGGAGGTTTTCACCCCTCCACTTT.

CDR3 DNA: TGTGCCAGCGTCAGGCAGGGGGCACTGAACACTGAAGCTTTCTTT. Translation: CASVRQGALNTEAFF. V is TRBV27 and J is TRBJ1-1, with 8 bases that match TRBD1. Germline V gene lookup returns CDR1 MNHEY and CDR2 SMNVEV (reference sequence). The CDR3 extends over 15 amino acids. V lost 8 bases, J lost 0 bases, and 8 bases stayed unmatched.

The CDR3: CASSPRQGFDSGANVLTF. The CDR3 DNA reads as TGTGCCAGCAGTCCAAGACAGGGTTTTGACTCTGGGGCCAACGTCCTGACTTTC. The genes are TRBV28 and TRBJ2-6; TRBD1 matches 7 bases. Germline V lookup: CDR1 MDHEN, CDR2 SYDVKM. The length of the CDR3 is 18 residues. V shed 5 bases, J shed 0 bases, and the junction held 10 bases outside the gene matches.

V gene TRBV9 combines with J gene TRBJ2-3, with a tentative D call TRBD1 (7 bases). The CDR3 loop spans 18 amino acids. Trimming pared 0 bases from V and 1 base from J, leaving 18 bases between. The germline CDR1 and CDR2 sequences are SGDLS and YYNGEE. This CDR3 is CASSVDGGGRGGTDTQYF. In nucleotides, the CDR3 is TGTGCCAGCAGCGTAGATGGTGGTGGCAGGGGGGGCACAGATACGCAGTATTTT.

The rearrangement joins TRBV4-3 to TRBJ1-6; D not certain. The germline V gene encodes CDR1 LGHNA and CDR2 YSLEER. V was shortened by 0 bases and J by 7 bases, with 10 bases between the two germline ends. The CDR3 extends over 15 amino acids. The CDR3 region has the DNA TGCGCCAGCAGCCAAGATAGGTCGGGGAATTCACCCCTCCACTTT. Its protein is CASSQDRSGNSPLHF.

The CDR3 coding sequence is TGTGCCAGCAGCCTGGACACCATCTATGGCTACACCTTC. It specifies CASSLDTIYGYTF. The V and J genes are TRBV28 and TRBJ1-2, with a tentative D call TRBD1 (5 bases). This CDR3 has 13 amino acids. Germline CDR1 reads MDHEN; CDR2 reads SYDVKM. V shed 6 bases and J shed 4 bases, with 12 bases lying between them.

V usage is TRBV12-3 or TRBV12-4 and J usage is TRBJ2-2, with D perhaps TRBD2 (5 bases). CDR3 length: 13 residues. V was trimmed by 6 bases and J by 7 bases, leaving 12 bases between them. For the CDR3, the DNA is TGTGCCAGCAGCGTTGGGAGCTACGGGGAGCTGTTTTTT. Translation: CASSVGSYGELFF.

The chain is built from TRBV2 and TRBJ1-5, with 7 bases lining up with TRBD1. This CDR3 has 17 residues. J was trimmed by 0 bases and V by 5 bases; bases with no gene match: 10. Per germline, CDR1 SNHLY and CDR2 FYNNEI. CDR3 bases: TGTGCCAGCAGTATAACAGGGGTAGGACATAGCAATCAGCCCCAGCATTTT. It yields the protein CASSITGVGHSNQPQHF.

The CDR3 protein is CASSLGVLRARYF. Here the CDR3 DNA reads TGTGCCAGCAGCTTAGGAGTGTTGAGGGCGCGGTACTTC. The chain combines TRBV11-1 with TRBJ2-5; possible D gene TRBD2, 5 bases. The CDR3 runs to 13 residues. V shed 1 base and J shed 13 bases, with 16 bases lying between them. From germline, CDR1 is SGHAT and CDR2 FQDESV (reference sequence).

J is TRBJ2-2 and V is TRBV7-9, with D perhaps matching TRBD1 (6 bases). Germline assignment: CDR1 SEHNR and CDR2 FQNEAQ (reference sequence). Deletions cut 2 bases from V and 5 bases from J, with 12 bases between. The length of the CDR3 is 15 residues. For the CDR3, the DNA is TGTGCCAGCAGCTTAAGAGTCAGGGGAACCGGGGAGCTGTTTTTT. Translation gives CASSLRVRGTGELFF.

This chain joins TRBV18 and TRBJ1-6, with 10 positions matching TRBD1. Germline loops: CDR1 KGHSH, CDR2 LQKENI. After removal of 3 bases from V and 7 bases from J, the junction contained 3 bases not matched to a gene. The CDR3 contains 15 residues. The DNA of the CDR3 is TGTGCCAGCTCACCTTCGGACAGGGGGAATTCACCCCTCCACTTT. This encodes CASSPSDRGNSPLHF.

The CDR3 here is CASSWGTVSNQPQHF. CDR3 nucleotide sequence: TGTGCCAGCAGTTGGGGGACAGTTAGCAATCAGCCCCAGCATTTT. The chain couples TRBV6-2 or TRBV6-3 to TRBJ1-5; 7 bases agree with TRBD1. V dropped 4 bases and J dropped 0; count of bases not matched to a gene: 3. The length of the CDR3 is 15 residues. CDR1 MNHEY and CDR2 SVGEGT come from the germline V gene.

This clone came up a few times. The chain couples TRBV28 to TRBJ2-7, with a weak D call TRBD1 (7 bases). This CDR3 has 14 residues. Trimming pared 11 bases from V and 3 bases from J, leaving 20 bases between. Germline V gives CDR1 MDHEN, CDR2 SYDVKM. CDR3 nucleotide sequence: TGTGCCGGCGGGACGAGGGACAGTTTCTACGAGCAGTACTTC. Amino acids: CAGGTRDSFYEQYF.

The CDR3 coding sequence is TGTGCCAGCAGTATATCCGGGACAGGGGAGGAAAAACTGTTTTTT. This gives the protein CASSISGTGEEKLFF. This chain joins TRBV28 and TRBJ1-4; 10 nucleotides agree with TRBD1. Germline CDR1 reads MDHEN; CDR2 reads SYDVKM. The length of the CDR3 is 15 residues. Trimming cost V 5 bases and J 8 bases; bases outside gene matches: 8. The full variable domain, rest sourced from reference TRBV28 and TRBJ1-4, is DVKVTQSSRYLVKRTGEKVFLECVQDMDHENMFWYRQDPGLGLRLIYFSYDVKMKEKGDIPEGYSVSREKKERFSLILESASTNQTSMYLCASSISGTGEEKLFFGSGTQLSVL.

The V and J genes are TRBV5-4 and TRBJ1-3; 8 positions agree with TRBD1. Germline assignment: CDR1 SGHNT and CDR2 YYREEE (reference sequence). Trimming took 4 bases from V and 2 from J; bases not matched to a gene: 2. CDR3 size: 14 residues. Here the CDR3 reads CASSQDRAGNTIYF. For the CDR3, the DNA is TGTGCCAGCAGCCAGGACAGGGCTGGAAACACCATATATTTT.

This clone was seen more than once but under ten times. The chain combines TRBV2 with TRBJ1-5, with 10 bases lining up with TRBD1. Per germline, CDR1 SNHLY and CDR2 FYNNEI. V was clipped by 8 bases and J by 9 bases; unmatched bases: 10. The CDR3 length is 14 residues. The DNA of the CDR3 is TGTGCCAGCGGATCGGGACAGGGGCGTGGGCCCCAGCATTTT. Its translation is CASGSGQGRGPQHF.

The V call is TRBV29-1, the J call TRBJ1-1, with D unresolved. CDR3 length: 12 amino acids. Trimming pared 8 bases from V and 2 bases from J, leaving 12 bases between. Germline V gene data show CDR1 as SQVTM and CDR2 as ANQGSEA. In nucleotides, the CDR3 is TGCAGCCCCCAGGTGTTAAACACTGAAGCTTTCTTT. As protein: CSPQVLNTEAFF.